This T cell receptor beta chain originates from a study of blood T cell repertoires in COVID-19. The overall study: Spain, Italy and the United States supplied samples that represented acute and convalescent COVID-19. T cells, B-cell-depleted T cells, or PBMCs supplied cDNA or gDNA.

The CDR3 covers 14 residues. Looked up from germline, CDR1 is KGHDR and CDR2 is SFDVKD. V shed 8 bases and J 2 bases; nucleotides not matched to a gene: 4. Study processing details: Reference gene primer amplification gave nucleated cell count estimates. Sequencing was performed with immunoSEQ multiplex PCR; in TCRdb, only in-frame clones are kept and a portion is missing. V and J calls and clone size follow that table, whereas D and trimming were derived from the DNA. This sample has some 320,000 clones, with around 85% found just once. The chain joins TRBV24-1 to TRBJ1-2; 10 positions match TRBD1. Input material: peripheral blood. This TCR was sampled from a human donor in a cohort sampled during active COVID-19. The CDR3 protein is CATNPTGGNYGYTF. The CDR3 DNA is TGTGCCACCAATCCGACAGGGGGCAACTATGGCTACACCTTC.